This T cell receptor beta chain was captured in a study of blood T cell repertoires in COVID-19. Study in general: T cells, B-cell-depleted T cells, or PBMCs provided the cDNA or gDNA that served as material.

Here immunoSEQ multiplex PCR was the method, and the copy in TCRdb shows in-frame clones only, minus some. The sample contains about 330,000 clones, roughly 88% of which appear only once. CDR3 length: 13 residues. Between the trimmed V and J ends, which lost 5 bases and 5 bases, there was a span of 13 bases. Per germline, CDR1 SGHNT and CDR2 YENEEA. The source is a woman aged 50 to 65 with active or convalescent COVID-19. Input material: peripheral blood. J is TRBJ2-7 and V is TRBV11-3; weak D call: TRBD2 (5 bases). CDR3 DNA sequence: TGTGCCAGCAGCCGAGGGCGTGAAAACGAGCAGTACTTC. It is translated as CASSRGRENEQYF. Combining the CDR3 with reference TRBV11-3 and TRBJ2-7 gives the whole variable domain EAGVVQSPRYKIIEKKQPVAFWCNPISGHNTLYWYLQNLGQGPELLIRYENEEAVDDSQLPKDRFSAERLKGVDSTLKIQPAELGDSAVYLCASSRGRENEQYFGPGTRLTVT.